Below, 26 T cell receptor beta chains from the same sample are listed, as sequenced in a study of blood T cell repertoires in COVID-19. Profiling relied on immunoSEQ multiplex PCR, and the TCRdb table lists in-frame clones only, not all of them. The sample comprises about 280,000 clones, 85% of which are singletons, and 2.5% to 3% rests with the top ten. Sequencing was performed on PBMCs or T cells enriched from blood (not recorded which). These receptors were collected from a woman in her fifties or sixties who had recovered from COVID-19.

The V gene is TRBV15, the J gene TRBJ2-5, with D maybe TRBD2 (6 bases). The CDR3 length is 13 residues. The germline CDR1 and CDR2 sequences are LNHNV and YYDKDF (reference sequence). Deletions cut 5 bases from V and 2 bases from J, with 9 bases between. The CDR3 region has the DNA TGTGCCACCAGCGGAGGGAGGCAAGAGACCCAGTACTTC. Translated, it gives CATSGGRQETQYF.

The CDR3 region has the DNA TGTGCCAGCTCACCACGTGGGGGCAACACCGGGGAGCTGTTTTTT. Translation: CASSPRGGNTGELFF. The J gene is TRBJ2-2, the V gene TRBV18; TRBD1 is a possible D gene (6 bases). CDR1 and CDR2 from the germline V gene are KGHSH and LQKENI. The V end lost 1 base, the J end lost 2 bases, and 8 bases lay between the germline ends. This CDR3 is built from 15 residues.

V and J are TRBV5-1 and TRBJ2-7, with 7 bases fitting TRBD1. The CDR3 covers 16 residues. Germline CDR1 SGHRS, CDR2 YFSETQ. V was clipped by 1 base and J by 2 bases; unmatched bases: 9. The CDR3 protein is CASSLIAQGSPYEQYF. For the CDR3, the DNA is TGCGCCAGCAGCTTGATAGCACAGGGGAGCCCCTACGAGCAGTACTTC.

The rearrangement links TRBV29-1 to TRBJ1-1; TRBD1 agrees at 9 bases. The germline V gene has CDR1 SQVTM and CDR2 ANQGSEA. V shed 7 bases and J 4 bases; nucleotides not matched to a gene: 13. The CDR3 runs to 15 residues. Here the CDR3 reads CSGTDRGWGGTEAFF. The CDR3 DNA follows: TGCAGCGGGACGGACAGGGGATGGGGTGGCACTGAAGCTTTCTTT.

The V gene is TRBV7-3, the J gene TRBJ2-2, with a possible D match to TRBD1 (5 bases). This CDR3 has 14 residues. CDR1 and CDR2 from the germline V gene are SGHTA and FQGTGA. Trimming removed 5 bases at V and 2 bases at J, with 9 bases between. Here the CDR3 reads CASSMDTNTGELFF. DNA of the CDR3: TGTGCCAGCAGCATGGACACCAACACCGGGGAGCTGTTTTTT.

The J gene is TRBJ2-1, the V gene TRBV6-5, with 7 nucleotides matching TRBD1. Unmatched junction bases numbered 4, after V lost 5 bases and J lost 0 bases. The germline gives CDR1 MNHEY, CDR2 SVGAGI. The CDR3 consists of 15 residues. DNA for the CDR3: TGTGCCAGCAGTAGGGACAGCCCCTCCTACAATGAGCAGTTCTTC. This codes for CASSRDSPSYNEQFF.

The chain is built from TRBV7-6 and TRBJ2-7; perhaps TRBD1 as D (5 bases). CDR1 is SGHVS, CDR2 FNYEAQ, per germline. V was shortened by 5 bases and J by 2 bases, with 16 bases between the two germline ends. The length of the CDR3 is 15 residues. The CDR3 here is CASSQGIERPYEQYF. CDR3 nucleotide sequence: TGTGCCAGCAGCCAGGGCATTGAGCGCCCCTACGAGCAGTACTTC.

Comments on this clone: The same CDR3 can be traced to other DNA sequences in this sample. The CDR3 spells CSVGQGSYEQYF. The CDR3 DNA is TGCAGCGTTGGCCAGGGGTCCTACGAGCAGTACTTC. The V call is TRBV29-1, the J call TRBJ2-7; perhaps TRBD1 as D (6 bases). Germline V gene lookup returns CDR1 SQVTM and CDR2 ANQGSEA. V was clipped by 4 bases and J by 1 base, with 8 bases between them. The CDR3 is 12 amino acids.

Written as DNA, the CDR3 is TGTGCCAGCTCGGGTATGAACACTGAAGCTTTCTTT. It yields the protein CASSGMNTEAFF. The rearrangement joins TRBV27 to TRBJ1-1; D gene uncertain. The CDR3 is 12 residues long. Per germline, CDR1 MNHEY and CDR2 SMNVEV (reference sequence). Trimming took 8 bases from V and 0 from J, leaving 7 bases between them.

The rearrangement joins TRBV5-6 to TRBJ2-7, with 12 bases matching TRBD2. The CDR3 is 18 residues long. J gave up 4 bases and V 2 bases, and 13 bases lay outside the gene matches. Germline V gene sequence: CDR1 SGHDT, CDR2 YYEEEE. CDR3 loop: CASSFRGGLAGLNYEQYF. CDR3 in DNA: TGTGCCAGCAGCTTTCGGGGCGGACTAGCGGGATTGAATTACGAGCAGTACTTC.

The CDR3 sequence is CASSPGETQYF. The CDR3 nucleotides read TGTGCCAGCAGTCCGGGGGAGACCCAGTACTTC. The rearrangement joins TRBV5-4 to TRBJ2-5; weak D call: TRBD2 (5 bases). Germline V lookup: CDR1 SGHNT, CDR2 YYREEE (reference sequence). The CDR3 contains 11 residues. V was shortened by 5 bases and J by 5 bases, with 7 bases between the two germline ends.

The chain is built from TRBV11-1 and TRBJ2-7; TRBD1 matches 10 bases. In germline, CDR1 is SGHAT, CDR2 FQDESV (reference sequence). This CDR3 contains 13 residues. The V gene end was trimmed by 5 bases and the J gene end by 3 bases; junction bases not matched to a gene: 1. The CDR3 DNA follows: TGTGCCAGCAGCCGGGACAGGGGCTACGAGCAGTACTTC. It is translated as CASSRDRGYEQYF.

The chain links TRBV12-3 or TRBV12-4 to TRBJ1-1, with no clear D. Trimming took 6 bases from V and 5 from J, leaving 13 bases between them. The CDR3 totals 13 residues. The CDR3 DNA follows: TGTGCCAGCAGGCCCCGAGGAGGGACTGAAGCTTTCTTT. Its protein product is CASRPRGGTEAFF.

The chain links TRBV15 to TRBJ1-2; the D gene is possibly TRBD1 (5 bases). Germline V gene data show CDR1 as LNHNV and CDR2 as YYDKDF (reference sequence). The CDR3 loop spans 13 amino acids. The germline V and J ends were trimmed by 5 bases and 5 bases, with 12 bases remaining between them. The CDR3 DNA reads TGTGCCACCAGCGGATCCAGGGTTTATGGCTACACCTTC. Amino acid sequence: CATSGSRVYGYTF.

The rearrangement links TRBV27 to TRBJ1-5; D is uncertain. The CDR3 sequence is 13 residues long. In germline, CDR1 is MNHEY, CDR2 SMNVEV (reference sequence). V lost 8 bases to trimming and J lost 0 bases, with 8 bases between them. This chain's CDR3 is CASGRYSNQPQHF. In DNA form, the CDR3 reads TGTGCCAGCGGCAGATATAGCAATCAGCCCCAGCATTTT.

The CDR3 here is CASKGQSPSTDTQYF. CDR3 nucleotides: TGTGCCAGCAAAGGACAGTCTCCTAGCACAGATACGCAGTATTTT. This chain joins TRBV5-4 and TRBJ2-3; D possibly corresponds to TRBD1 (6 bases). CDR1 and CDR2 from the germline V gene are SGHNT and YYREEE (reference sequence). Trimming took off 6 bases at V and 0 bases at J, with 14 bases between the two ends. The CDR3 consists of 15 residues.

This chain connects TRBV5-1 to TRBJ2-7, with TRBD1 identical over 10 bases. Per germline, CDR1 SGHRS and CDR2 YFSETQ. Germline trimming cut 4 bases from V and 1 base from J; bases unmatched to any gene: 5. CDR3 length equals 15 residues. The DNA for the CDR3 is TGCGCCAGCAGCCAAGGACAGGGGGTTTCCTACGAGCAGTACTTC. Translated: CASSQGQGVSYEQYF.

The rearrangement links TRBV15 to TRBJ1-6; perhaps TRBD1 as D (5 bases). Germline V gives CDR1 LNHNV, CDR2 YYDKDF (reference sequence). The CDR3 runs to 15 residues. Trimming pared 8 bases from V and 3 bases from J, leaving 14 bases between. The CDR3 DNA sequence: TGTGCCACCGGCGGGGCGCGGGACTATAATTCACCCCTCCACTTT. Amino acids: CATGGARDYNSPLHF. Using reference TRBV15 and TRBJ1-6 for the parts outside the CDR3, the full variable domain is DAMVIQNPRYQVTQFGKPVTLSCSQTLNHNVMYWYQQKSSQAPKLLFHYYDKDFNNEADTPDNFQSRRPNTSFCFLDIRSPGLGDTAMYLCATGGARDYNSPLHFGNGTRLTVT.

This clone turned up a few times. The genes are TRBV19 and TRBJ1-1; D call uncertain. The germline V gene has CDR1 LNHDA and CDR2 SQIVND (reference sequence). This CDR3 spans 12 amino acids. The ends were cut back, 5 bases at V and 7 bases at J, with 11 bases in the middle. The CDR3 reads CASSSEGGEAFF. The DNA of the CDR3 is TGTGCCAGTAGTTCGGAAGGAGGTGAAGCTTTCTTT.

The chain is built from TRBV7-8 and TRBJ2-5, with D possibly matching TRBD2 (5 bases). CDR1 and CDR2 from the germline V gene are SGHVS and FQNEAQ. Trimming left V 3 bases short and J 4 bases short, with 18 bases between. The CDR3 has 16 amino acids. Here the CDR3 reads CASSFLGPTGGETQYF. The CDR3 DNA sequence: TGTGCCAGCAGCTTCTTAGGTCCGACCGGAGGAGAGACCCAGTACTTC.

This clone was seen only once. V usage is TRBV5-1 and J usage is TRBJ2-5; 10 nucleotides align to TRBD2. From germline, CDR1 is SGHRS and CDR2 YFSETQ. Unmatched junction bases numbered 10, after V lost 9 bases and J lost 5 bases. This CDR3 comprises 14 residues. The CDR3 here is CATTERGGLETQYF. As DNA, the CDR3 is TGCGCCACTACCGAGCGGGGGGGCCTGGAGACCCAGTACTTC.

This chain joins TRBV27 and TRBJ2-1; 8 positions agree with TRBD2. CDR3 length equals 20 residues. With V trimmed by 4 bases and J by 9 bases, 26 bases remained unmatched. Germline V gene data show CDR1 as MNHEY and CDR2 as SMNVEV (reference sequence). DNA for the CDR3: TGTGCCAGCAGTTCGCACACACTGATCCGGCGACTAGCGTCTGAAGGTGAGCAGTTCTTC. Amino acids: CASSSHTLIRRLASEGEQFF.

This chain links TRBV5-6 with TRBJ2-1; D possibly corresponds to TRBD1 (6 bases). This CDR3 region has 16 residues. Germline lookup yields CDR1 SGHDT and CDR2 YYEEEE. The V and J ends lost 7 bases and 7 bases respectively, with 24 bases between them. The CDR3 loop reads CASPPQVGAKPNEQFF. CDR3 bases: TGTGCCAGCCCTCCTCAGGTGGGGGCAAAGCCGAATGAGCAGTTCTTC.

The chain links TRBV9 to TRBJ1-1; D is undetermined. V was cut by 4 bases and J by 1 base, with 5 bases left in between. Looked up from germline, CDR1 is SGDLS and CDR2 is YYNGEE. The CDR3 runs to 12 residues. This chain's CDR3 is CASSLGNTEAFF. CDR3 DNA: TGTGCCAGCAGCCTCGGGAACACTGAAGCTTTCTTT.

In its sample, this clone was seen once. The V and J genes are TRBV12-3 or TRBV12-4 and TRBJ2-1; 12 bases agree with TRBD2. After removal of 3 bases from V and 14 bases from J, the junction contained 5 bases not matched to a gene. The CDR3 is 13 amino acids. The CDR3 region is CASSFWTSGKKFF. CDR3 DNA: TGTGCCAGCAGTTTTTGGACTAGCGGGAAGAAGTTCTTC.

This chain joins TRBV28 and TRBJ2-3, with 8 bases that match TRBD2. Germline assignment: CDR1 MDHEN and CDR2 SYDVKM. V shed 5 bases and J 0 bases; nucleotides not matched to a gene: 10. The CDR3 runs to 17 residues. The CDR3 DNA follows: TGTGCCAGCAGTGAACGTTCCGGGGGGGCTAGCACAGATACGCAGTATTTT. Translation: CASSERSGGASTDTQYF.